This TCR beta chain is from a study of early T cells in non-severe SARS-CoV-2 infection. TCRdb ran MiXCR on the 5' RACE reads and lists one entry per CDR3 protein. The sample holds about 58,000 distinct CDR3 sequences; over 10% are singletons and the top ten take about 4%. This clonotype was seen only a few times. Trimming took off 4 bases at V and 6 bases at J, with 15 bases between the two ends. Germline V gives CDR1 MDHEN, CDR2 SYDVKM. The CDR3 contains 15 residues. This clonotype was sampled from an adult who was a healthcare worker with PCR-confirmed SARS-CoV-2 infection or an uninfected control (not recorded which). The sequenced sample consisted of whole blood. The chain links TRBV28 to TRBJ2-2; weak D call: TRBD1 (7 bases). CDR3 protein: CASSSGQPGAGELFF. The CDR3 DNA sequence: TGTGCCAGCAGTTCGGGACAGCCGGGGGCCGGGGAGCTGTTTTTT.